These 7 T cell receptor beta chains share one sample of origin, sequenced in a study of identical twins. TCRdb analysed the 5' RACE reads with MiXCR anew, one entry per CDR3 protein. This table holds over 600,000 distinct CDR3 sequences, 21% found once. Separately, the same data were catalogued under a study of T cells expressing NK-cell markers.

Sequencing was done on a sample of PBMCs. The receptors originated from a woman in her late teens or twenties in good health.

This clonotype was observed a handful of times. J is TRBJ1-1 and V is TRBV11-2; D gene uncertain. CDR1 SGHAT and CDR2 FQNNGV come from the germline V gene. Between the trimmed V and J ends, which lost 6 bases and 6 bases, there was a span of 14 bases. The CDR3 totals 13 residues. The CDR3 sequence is CASSSDGGPEAFF. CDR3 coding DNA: TGTGCCAGCAGTTCAGACGGTGGCCCTGAAGCTTTCTTT. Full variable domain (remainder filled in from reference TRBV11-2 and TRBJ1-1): EAGVAQSPRYKIIEKRQSVAFWCNPISGHATLYWYQQILGQGPKLLIQFQNNGVVDDSQLPKDRFSAERLKGVDSTLKIQPAKLEDSAVYLCASSSDGGPEAFFGQGTRLTVV.

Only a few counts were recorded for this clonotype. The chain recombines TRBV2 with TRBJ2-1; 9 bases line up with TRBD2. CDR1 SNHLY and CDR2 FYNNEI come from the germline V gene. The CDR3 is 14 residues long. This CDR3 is CVAKGSGSNTEQFF. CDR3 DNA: TGTGTCGCGAAGGGTAGCGGGAGTAATACGGAGCAGTTCTTC.

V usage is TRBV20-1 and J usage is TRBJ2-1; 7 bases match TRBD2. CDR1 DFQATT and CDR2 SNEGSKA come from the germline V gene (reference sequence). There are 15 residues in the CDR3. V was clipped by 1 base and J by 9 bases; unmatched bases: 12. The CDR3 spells CSARVMAGASSEQFF. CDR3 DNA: TGCAGTGCTAGAGTGATGGCGGGAGCTTCGAGTGAGCAGTTCTTC.

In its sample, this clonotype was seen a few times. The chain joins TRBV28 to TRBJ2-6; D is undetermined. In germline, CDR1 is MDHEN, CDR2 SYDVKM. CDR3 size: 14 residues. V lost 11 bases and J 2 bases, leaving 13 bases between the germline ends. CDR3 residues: CASYGLAGANVLTF. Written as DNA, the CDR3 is TGTGCCTCATATGGGCTGGCTGGGGCCAACGTCCTGACTTTC.

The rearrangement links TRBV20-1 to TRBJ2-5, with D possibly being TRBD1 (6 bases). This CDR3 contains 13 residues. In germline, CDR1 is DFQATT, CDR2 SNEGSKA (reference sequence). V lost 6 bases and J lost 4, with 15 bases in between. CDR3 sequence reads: CSAHAGDRETQYF. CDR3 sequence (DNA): TGCAGTGCCCATGCAGGGGATCGAGAGACCCAGTACTTC.

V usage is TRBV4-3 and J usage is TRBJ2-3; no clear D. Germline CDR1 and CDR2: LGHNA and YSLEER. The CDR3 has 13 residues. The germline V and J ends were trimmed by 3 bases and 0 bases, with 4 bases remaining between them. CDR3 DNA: TGCGCCAGCAGCCACCTAAGCACAGATACGCAGTATTTT. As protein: CASSHLSTDTQYF.

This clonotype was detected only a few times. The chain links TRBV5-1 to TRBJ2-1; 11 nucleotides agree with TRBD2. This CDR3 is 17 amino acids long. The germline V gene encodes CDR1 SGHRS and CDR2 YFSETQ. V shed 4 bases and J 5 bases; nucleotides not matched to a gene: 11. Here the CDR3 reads CASSGSGRAVNHNEQFF. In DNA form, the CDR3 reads TGCGCCAGCAGCGGTAGCGGGAGGGCCGTAAATCACAATGAGCAGTTCTTC.